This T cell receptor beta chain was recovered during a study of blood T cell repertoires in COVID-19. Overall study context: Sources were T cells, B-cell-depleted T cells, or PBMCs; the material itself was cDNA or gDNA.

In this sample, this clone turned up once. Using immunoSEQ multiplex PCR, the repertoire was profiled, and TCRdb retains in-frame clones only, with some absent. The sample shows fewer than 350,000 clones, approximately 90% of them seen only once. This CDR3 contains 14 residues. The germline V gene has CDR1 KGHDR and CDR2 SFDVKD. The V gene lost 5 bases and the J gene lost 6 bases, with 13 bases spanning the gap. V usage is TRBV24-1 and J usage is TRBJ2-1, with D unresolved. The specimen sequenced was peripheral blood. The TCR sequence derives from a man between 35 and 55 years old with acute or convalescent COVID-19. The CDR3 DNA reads TGTGCCACCAGTGGGTTTTCTTCGGGCAATGAGCAGTTCTTC. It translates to CATSGFSSGNEQFF.